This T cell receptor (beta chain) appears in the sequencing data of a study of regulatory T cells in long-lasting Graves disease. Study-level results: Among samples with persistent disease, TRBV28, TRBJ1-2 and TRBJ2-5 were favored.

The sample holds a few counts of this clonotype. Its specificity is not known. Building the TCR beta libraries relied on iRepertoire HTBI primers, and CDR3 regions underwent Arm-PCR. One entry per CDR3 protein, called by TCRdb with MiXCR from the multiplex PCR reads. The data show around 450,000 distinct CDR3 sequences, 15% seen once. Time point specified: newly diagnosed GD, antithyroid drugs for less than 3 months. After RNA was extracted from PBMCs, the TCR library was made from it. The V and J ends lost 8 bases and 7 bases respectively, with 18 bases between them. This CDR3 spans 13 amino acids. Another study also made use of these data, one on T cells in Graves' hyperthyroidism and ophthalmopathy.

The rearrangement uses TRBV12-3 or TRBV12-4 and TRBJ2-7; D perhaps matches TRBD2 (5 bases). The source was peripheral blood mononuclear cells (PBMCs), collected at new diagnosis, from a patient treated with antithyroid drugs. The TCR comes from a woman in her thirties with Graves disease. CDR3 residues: CASLGEGSEEQYF. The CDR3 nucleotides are TGTGCCAGCTTGGGTGAGGGCTCGGAAGAGCAGTACTTC.